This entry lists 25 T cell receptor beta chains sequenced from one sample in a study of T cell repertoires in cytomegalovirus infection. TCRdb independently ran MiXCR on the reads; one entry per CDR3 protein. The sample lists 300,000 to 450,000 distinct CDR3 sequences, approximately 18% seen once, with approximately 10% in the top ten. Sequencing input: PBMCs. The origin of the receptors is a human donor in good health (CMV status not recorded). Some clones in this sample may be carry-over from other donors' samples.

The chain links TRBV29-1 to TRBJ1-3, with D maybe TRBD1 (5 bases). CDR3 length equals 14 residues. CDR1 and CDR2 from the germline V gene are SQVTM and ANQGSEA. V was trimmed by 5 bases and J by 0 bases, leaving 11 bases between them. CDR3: CSVHRRDSGNTIYF. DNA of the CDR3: TGCAGCGTTCACAGGCGAGACTCTGGAAACACCATATATTTT.

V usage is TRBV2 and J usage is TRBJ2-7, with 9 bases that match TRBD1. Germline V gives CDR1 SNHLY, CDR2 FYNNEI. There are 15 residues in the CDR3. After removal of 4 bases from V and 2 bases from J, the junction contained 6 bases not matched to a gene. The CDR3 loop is CASSGPGTGTYEQYF. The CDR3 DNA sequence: TGTGCCAGCAGTGGGCCCGGGACAGGGACCTACGAGCAGTACTTC.

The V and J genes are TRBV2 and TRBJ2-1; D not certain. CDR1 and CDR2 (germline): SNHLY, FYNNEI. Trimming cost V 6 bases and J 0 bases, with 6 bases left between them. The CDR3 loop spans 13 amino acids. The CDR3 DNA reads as TGTGCCAGCAGGATCAGCTCCTACAATGAGCAGTTCTTC. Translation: CASRISSYNEQFF.

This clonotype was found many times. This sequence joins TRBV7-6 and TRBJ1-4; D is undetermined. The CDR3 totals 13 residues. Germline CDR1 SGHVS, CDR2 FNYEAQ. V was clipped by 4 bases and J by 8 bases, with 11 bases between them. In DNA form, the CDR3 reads TGTGCCAGCAGCTCCCGGCGAGGCGAAAAACTGTTTTTT. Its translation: CASSSRRGEKLFF.

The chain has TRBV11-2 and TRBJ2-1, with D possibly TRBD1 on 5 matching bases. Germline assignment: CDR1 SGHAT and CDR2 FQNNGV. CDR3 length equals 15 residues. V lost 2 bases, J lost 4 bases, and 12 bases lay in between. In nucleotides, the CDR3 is TGTGCCAGCAGCTTATCAGGGCTAGGGTACAATGAGCAGTTCTTC. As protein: CASSLSGLGYNEQFF.

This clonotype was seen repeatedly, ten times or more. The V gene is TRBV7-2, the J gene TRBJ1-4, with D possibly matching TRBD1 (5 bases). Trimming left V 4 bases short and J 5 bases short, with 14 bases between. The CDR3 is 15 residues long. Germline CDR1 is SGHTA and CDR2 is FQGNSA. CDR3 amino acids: CASSWTGTDNEKLFF. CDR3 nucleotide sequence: TGTGCCAGCAGCTGGACCGGGACGGACAATGAAAAACTGTTTTTT.

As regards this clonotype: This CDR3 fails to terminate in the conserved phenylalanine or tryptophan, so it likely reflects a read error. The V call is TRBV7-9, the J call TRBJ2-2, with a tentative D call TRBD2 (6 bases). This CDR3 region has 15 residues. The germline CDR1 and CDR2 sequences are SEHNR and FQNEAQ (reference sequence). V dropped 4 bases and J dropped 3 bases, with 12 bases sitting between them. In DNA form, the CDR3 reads TGTGCCAGCAGCTCCGGGACTCTTCACACCGGGGAGCTGTTTTTG. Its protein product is CASSSGTLHTGELFL.

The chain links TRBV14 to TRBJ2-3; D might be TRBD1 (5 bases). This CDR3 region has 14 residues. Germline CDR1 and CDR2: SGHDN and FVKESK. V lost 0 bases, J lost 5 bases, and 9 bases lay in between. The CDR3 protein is CASSQEYQGDTQYF. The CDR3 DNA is TGTGCCAGCAGCCAAGAGTACCAGGGAGATACGCAGTATTTT. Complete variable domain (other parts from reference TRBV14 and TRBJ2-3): EAGVTQFPSHSVIEKGQTVTLRCDPISGHDNLYWYRRVMGKEIKFLLHFVKESKQDESGMPNNRFLAERTGGTYSTLKVQPAELEDSGVYFCASSQEYQGDTQYFGPGTRLTVL.

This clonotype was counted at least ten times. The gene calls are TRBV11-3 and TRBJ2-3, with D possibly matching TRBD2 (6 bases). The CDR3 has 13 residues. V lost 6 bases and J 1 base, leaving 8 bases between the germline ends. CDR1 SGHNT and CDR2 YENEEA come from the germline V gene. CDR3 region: CASSGGGTDTQYF. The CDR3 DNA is TGTGCCAGCAGTGGCGGGGGCACAGATACGCAGTATTTT.

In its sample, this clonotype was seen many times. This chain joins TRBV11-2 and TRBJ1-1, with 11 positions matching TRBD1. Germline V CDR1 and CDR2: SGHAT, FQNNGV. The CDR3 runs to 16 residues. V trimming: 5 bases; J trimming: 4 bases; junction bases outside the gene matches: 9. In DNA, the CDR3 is TGTGCCAGCAGCCGTGGACAGGGGGCATGGGGCACTGAAGCTTTCTTT. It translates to CASSRGQGAWGTEAFF.

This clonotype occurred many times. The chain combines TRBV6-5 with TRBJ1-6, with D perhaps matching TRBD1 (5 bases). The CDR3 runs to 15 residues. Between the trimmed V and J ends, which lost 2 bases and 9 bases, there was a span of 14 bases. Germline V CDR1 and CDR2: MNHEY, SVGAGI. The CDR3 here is CASSYRGGTISPLHF. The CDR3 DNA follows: TGTGCCAGCAGTTACCGGGGAGGGACCATTTCACCCCTCCACTTT.

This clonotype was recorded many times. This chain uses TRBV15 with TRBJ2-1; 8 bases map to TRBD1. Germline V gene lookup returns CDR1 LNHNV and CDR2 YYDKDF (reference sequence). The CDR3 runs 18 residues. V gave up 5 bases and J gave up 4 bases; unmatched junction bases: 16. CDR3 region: CATSLGGSDRVWYNEQFF. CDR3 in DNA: TGTGCCACCAGCTTGGGGGGATCGGACAGGGTGTGGTACAATGAGCAGTTCTTC.

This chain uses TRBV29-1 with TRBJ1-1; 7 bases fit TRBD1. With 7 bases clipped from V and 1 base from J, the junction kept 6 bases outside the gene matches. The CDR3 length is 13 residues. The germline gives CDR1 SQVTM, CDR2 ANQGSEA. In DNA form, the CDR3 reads TGCAGCGCCCGGGGACAGACGAACACTGAAGCTTTCTTT. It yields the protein CSARGQTNTEAFF.

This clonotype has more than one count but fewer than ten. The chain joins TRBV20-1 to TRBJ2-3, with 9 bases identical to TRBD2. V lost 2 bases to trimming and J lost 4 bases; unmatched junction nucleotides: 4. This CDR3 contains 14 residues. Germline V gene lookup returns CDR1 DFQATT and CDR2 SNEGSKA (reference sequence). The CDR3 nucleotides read TGCAGTGCTAGACATCTAGCGGGACCAGATACGCAGTATTTT. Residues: CSARHLAGPDTQYF.

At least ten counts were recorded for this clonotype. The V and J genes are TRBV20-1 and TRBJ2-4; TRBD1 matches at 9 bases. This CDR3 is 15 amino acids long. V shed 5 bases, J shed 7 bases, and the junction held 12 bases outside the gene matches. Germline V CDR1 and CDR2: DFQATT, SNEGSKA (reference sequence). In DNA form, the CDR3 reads TGCAGTGCTGAGGGACAGGGAGGTGTCTTGAACATTCAGTACTTC. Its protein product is CSAEGQGGVLNIQYF.

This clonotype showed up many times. The CDR3 region is CASSLAAGFHEQYF. The CDR3 nucleotides read TGTGCCAGCAGTTTAGCGGCAGGGTTCCACGAGCAGTACTTC. The V gene is TRBV12-3 or TRBV12-4, the J gene TRBJ2-7, with a possible D match to TRBD1 (5 bases). Trimming pared 0 bases from V and 5 bases from J, leaving 11 bases between. This CDR3 has 14 residues.

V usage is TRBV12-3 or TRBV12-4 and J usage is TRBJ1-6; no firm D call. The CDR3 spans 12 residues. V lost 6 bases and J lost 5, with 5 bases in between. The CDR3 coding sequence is TGTGCCAGCAGGCATAATAATTCACCCCTCCACTTT. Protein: CASRHNNSPLHF.

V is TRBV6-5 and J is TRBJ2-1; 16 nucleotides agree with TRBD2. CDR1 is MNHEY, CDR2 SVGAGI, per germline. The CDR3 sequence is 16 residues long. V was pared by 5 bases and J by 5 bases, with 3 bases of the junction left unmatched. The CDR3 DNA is TGTGCCAGCAGTCCGGGACTAGCGGGAGGGGACAATGAGCAGTTCTTC. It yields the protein CASSPGLAGGDNEQFF.

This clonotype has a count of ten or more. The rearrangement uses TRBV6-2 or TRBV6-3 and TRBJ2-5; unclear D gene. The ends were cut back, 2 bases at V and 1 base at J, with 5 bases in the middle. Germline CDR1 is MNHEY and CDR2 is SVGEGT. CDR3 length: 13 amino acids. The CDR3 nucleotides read TGTGCCAGCAGTTACCCCAGCCAAGAGACCCAGTACTTC. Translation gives CASSYPSQETQYF.

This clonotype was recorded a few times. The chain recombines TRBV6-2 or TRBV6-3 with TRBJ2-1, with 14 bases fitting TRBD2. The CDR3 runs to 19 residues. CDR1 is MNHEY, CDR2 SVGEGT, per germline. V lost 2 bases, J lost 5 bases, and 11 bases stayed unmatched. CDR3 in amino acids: CASSYPTGTSGGGHNEQFF. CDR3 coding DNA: TGTGCCAGCAGTTACCCCACCGGGACTAGCGGGGGAGGTCACAATGAGCAGTTCTTC.

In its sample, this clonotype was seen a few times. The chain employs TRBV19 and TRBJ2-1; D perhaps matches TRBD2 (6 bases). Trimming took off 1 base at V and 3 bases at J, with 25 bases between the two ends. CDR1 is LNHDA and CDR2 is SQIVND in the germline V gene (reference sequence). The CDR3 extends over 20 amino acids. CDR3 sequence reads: CASSIGIGGPTDTIYNEQFF. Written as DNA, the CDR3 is TGTGCCAGTAGTATAGGGATAGGAGGGCCGACCGATACTATCTACAATGAGCAGTTCTTC.

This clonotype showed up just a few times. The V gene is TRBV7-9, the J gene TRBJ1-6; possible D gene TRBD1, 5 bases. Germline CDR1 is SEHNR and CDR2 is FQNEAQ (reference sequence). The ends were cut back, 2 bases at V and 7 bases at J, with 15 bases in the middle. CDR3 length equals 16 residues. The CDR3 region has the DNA TGTGCCAGCAGCTTAACTGGAACAGGAACAAATTCACCCCTCCACTTT. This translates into CASSLTGTGTNSPLHF.

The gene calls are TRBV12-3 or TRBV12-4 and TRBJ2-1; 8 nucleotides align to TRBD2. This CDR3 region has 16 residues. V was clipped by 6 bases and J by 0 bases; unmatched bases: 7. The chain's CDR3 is CASRPVAGSSYNEQFF. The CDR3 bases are TGTGCCAGCAGACCGGTAGCGGGGAGCTCCTACAATGAGCAGTTCTTC.

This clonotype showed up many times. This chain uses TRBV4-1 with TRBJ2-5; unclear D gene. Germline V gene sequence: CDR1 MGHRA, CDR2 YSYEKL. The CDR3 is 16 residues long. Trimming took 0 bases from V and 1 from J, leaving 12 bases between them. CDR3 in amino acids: CASSQDMGSIQETQYF. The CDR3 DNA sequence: TGCGCCAGCAGCCAAGATATGGGCAGCATCCAAGAGACCCAGTACTTC.

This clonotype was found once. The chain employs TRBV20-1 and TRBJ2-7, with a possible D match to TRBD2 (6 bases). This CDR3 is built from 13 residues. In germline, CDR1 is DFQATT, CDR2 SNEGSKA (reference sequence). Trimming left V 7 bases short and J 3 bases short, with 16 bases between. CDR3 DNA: TGCAGTGGGAAGGAGGGACCTCTCTACGAGCAGTACTTC. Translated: CSGKEGPLYEQYF.